This T cell receptor beta chain originates from a study of T cells in Graves' hyperthyroidism and ophthalmopathy. Study-level background: Peripheral blood was acquired at first diagnosis, ahead of any therapy whatsoever. Study-wide findings and caveats: Most thyroid clonotypes expanded above 0.001 were also detected in blood. It was a median roughly six months before onset that the model predicted ophthalmopathy.

Exclusion of patients followed from uncontrolled infection, other autoimmune disease, pregnancy or lactation. This clonotype was observed many times. Its antigen remains unidentified. CDR1 and CDR2 from the germline V gene are SGHTA and FQGNSA. This CDR3 has 13 amino acids. The V gene lost 1 base and the J gene lost 5 bases, with 6 bases spanning the gap. RNA transcripts provided the source from which TCR beta CDR3 regions were amplified. The HTBI primer set served for first-round RT-PCR of the TCR CDR3. TCRdb passed the multiplex PCR reads through MiXCR, listing each CDR3 protein once. The sample yields 550,000 to 600,000 distinct CDR3 sequences, 14% seen once.

The clonotype was recovered from a woman younger than 35 with Graves' ophthalmopathy. The sample was blood. This rearrangement joins TRBV7-2 to TRBJ1-5, with D unresolved. The CDR3 coding sequence is TGTGCCAGCAGCTTAGTGGCGGATCAGCCCCAGCATTTT. The encoded protein is CASSLVADQPQHF.